Below are 10 T cell receptor beta chains sequenced from a single sample in a study of neoadjuvant anti-PD-1 for oral cavity cancer. Time point defined: after neoadjuvant nivolumab, at surgical resection. Repertoires were generated with immunoSEQ multiplex PCR, while TCRdb's copy carries only in-frame clones and drops some. The table shows over 60,000 clones, with approximately 87% occurring only once. The input for sequencing was PBMCs, taken after nivolumab (anti-PD-1) treatment. The receptors were gathered from a person between 40 and 80 years old with oral cavity squamous cell carcinoma.

This clone was detected once. This chain connects TRBV27 to TRBJ1-1; 8 nucleotides agree with TRBD1. Germline CDR1 is MNHEY and CDR2 is SMNVEV (reference sequence). The CDR3 is 13 amino acids. V trimming: 1 base; J trimming: 6 bases; junction bases outside the gene matches: 1. CDR3 sequence: CASSLYRGSEAFF. The CDR3 coding sequence is TGTGCCAGCAGTTTATACAGGGGGTCTGAAGCTTTCTTT.

The rearrangement links TRBV6-6 to TRBJ1-5, with TRBD1 matching over 9 bases. This CDR3 region has 16 residues. Germline V CDR1 and CDR2: MNHNY, SVGAGI (reference sequence). With 4 bases clipped from V and 7 bases from J, the junction kept 11 bases outside the gene matches. The CDR3 protein is CASSSPRRTGEQPQHF. CDR3 nucleotide sequence: TGTGCCAGCAGTTCCCCGCGGAGGACAGGGGAACAGCCCCAGCATTTT.

This clone appeared once. Other DNA sequences in this specimen translate into the identical CDR3. The chain joins TRBV5-1 to TRBJ2-7; 7 bases align to TRBD1. The CDR3 extends over 14 amino acids. Germline loops: CDR1 SGHRS, CDR2 YFSETQ. V gave up 4 bases and J gave up 2 bases; unmatched junction bases: 6. This chain's CDR3 is CASSIRQGTYEQYF. The CDR3 DNA is TGCGCCAGCAGCATTCGACAGGGAACCTACGAGCAGTACTTC.

The chain uses TRBV15 and TRBJ1-2, with no clear D. Per germline, CDR1 LNHNV and CDR2 YYDKDF (reference sequence). V lost 1 base to trimming and J lost 8 bases, with 29 bases between them. CDR3 length equals 19 residues. CDR3 DNA sequence: TGTGCCACCAGCAGAGCAGACCTTGGGCCCCTCGCCCGCATTGGGGGCTACACCTTC. Amino acids: CATSRADLGPLARIGGYTF.

A few counts support this clone. V usage is TRBV5-5 and J usage is TRBJ1-1, with D possibly being TRBD1 (6 bases). V gave up 3 bases and J gave up 7 bases, with 10 bases separating them. The germline V gene has CDR1 SGHKS and CDR2 YYEKEE (reference sequence). The CDR3 contains 12 residues. CDR3 residues: CASSWAGDEAFF. The CDR3 DNA sequence: TGTGCCAGCAGCTGGGCAGGGGATGAAGCTTTCTTT. Full variable domain (rest looked up from reference TRBV5-5 and TRBJ1-1): DAGVTQSPTHLIKTRGQQVTLRCSPISGHKSVSWYQQVLGQGPQFIFQYYEKEERGRGNFPDRFSARQFPNYSSELNVNALLLGDSALYLCASSWAGDEAFFGQGTRLTVV.

The V gene is TRBV6-1, the J gene TRBJ2-5; D uncertain. V lost 0 bases to trimming and J lost 4 bases, with 9 bases between them. This CDR3 has 14 amino acids. CDR1 and CDR2 (germline): MNHNS, SASEGT. CDR3 residues: CASSEAPQRETQYF. In DNA, the CDR3 is TGTGCCAGCAGTGAAGCGCCACAGAGAGAGACCCAGTACTTC.

This clone was seen once. This chain uses TRBV14 with TRBJ1-2; possibly TRBD1 for D (5 bases). CDR1 and CDR2 (germline): SGHDN, FVKESK. This CDR3 contains 12 residues. V lost 4 bases, J lost 8 bases, and 11 bases lay in between. CDR3 DNA: TGTGCCAGCAGCCGTTTGCAGGGCGGCTACACCTTC. Protein sequence: CASSRLQGGYTF. The full variable domain, its missing parts supplied by reference TRBV14 and TRBJ1-2, is EAGVTQFPSHSVIEKGQTVTLRCDPISGHDNLYWYRRVMGKEIKFLLHFVKESKQDESGMPNNRFLAERTGGTYSTLKVQPAELEDSGVYFCASSRLQGGYTFGSGTRLTVV.

The chain recombines TRBV10-3 with TRBJ2-7; 7 nucleotides align to TRBD1. The CDR3 covers 15 residues. V lost 2 bases, J lost 3 bases, and 7 bases stayed unmatched. CDR1 ENHRY and CDR2 SYGVKD come from the germline V gene. Here the CDR3 reads CAISETGQLIYEQYF. CDR3 sequence (DNA): TGTGCCATCAGTGAGACGGGACAGCTAATCTACGAGCAGTACTTC.

The chain has TRBV12-2 and TRBJ2-7; the table's D call, TRBD2, has no DNA check behind it. TRBV12-2 is a pseudogene. The CDR3 sequence is 15 residues long. The CDR3 loop is CASRLKSGDSYEQYF. Written as DNA, the CDR3 is TGTGCAAGTCGCTTAAAGAGCGGGGACTCCTACGAGCAGTACTTC.

In its sample, this clone was seen a few times. This chain links TRBV7-2 with TRBJ1-3; D call uncertain. Trimming pared 0 bases from V and 3 bases from J, leaving 3 bases between. Germline V gives CDR1 SGHTA, CDR2 FQGNSA. CDR3 size: 13 residues. CDR3 sequence (DNA): TGTGCCAGCAGCTTAGCCATTGGAAACACCATATATTTT. Residues: CASSLAIGNTIYF.